This entry is about one TCR beta chain. The read halts 3 residues ahead of the CDR3 end, with the missing end drawn from the germline J gene. This specimen belongs to a study of T cells in women clearing cervical HPV infection. Repertoires were generated with immunoSEQ multiplex PCR, while TCRdb's copy carries only in-frame clones and drops some. The table for this sample gives about 23,000 clones. Germline assignment: CDR1 GTSNPN and CDR2 SVGIG (reference sequence). With 1 base clipped from V and 4 bases from J, the junction kept 3 bases outside the gene matches. The CDR3 extends over 14 amino acids.

This chain connects TRBV30 to TRBJ2-1; TRBD2 matches 8 bases. This clonotype was obtained from a woman aged 18-70 years with a cervical HPV16 infection that either progressed to CIN3+ or cleared (not recorded which). Sequencing used blood buffy coat. The CDR3 sequence: CAWSELAEYNEQFF. Partial CDR3 DNA: TGTGCCTGGAGTGAACTAGCGGAATACAATGAG.